The 21 T cell receptor beta chains in this list originate from one sample, sequenced in a study of spatial heterogeneity in lung cancer. Time point of the sample: sample taken at primary tumor resection. TCRdb reanalysed the 5' RACE reads using MiXCR and keeps one entry per CDR3 protein. The sample contains 40,000 to 45,000 distinct CDR3 sequences, about 6.8% of which appear only once. The specimen was PBMCs, collected at surgery. The receptor source for this set is a female donor with early-stage non-small cell lung cancer.

Many counts were recorded for this clonotype. The rearrangement uses TRBV24-1 and TRBJ2-1; unclear D gene. The CDR3 length is 13 residues. The germline V and J ends were trimmed by 4 bases and 8 bases, with 11 bases remaining between them. CDR1 and CDR2 (germline): KGHDR, SFDVKD. The chain's CDR3 is CATSDHVRDEQFF. The CDR3 coding sequence is TGTGCCACCAGTGACCATGTTAGGGATGAGCAGTTCTTC.

This sequence joins TRBV14 and TRBJ2-7; 11 nucleotides align to TRBD2. Germline CDR1 and CDR2: SGHDN and FVKESK. The CDR3 is 17 amino acids. With V trimmed by 4 bases and J by 2 bases, 10 bases remained unmatched. CDR3 DNA sequence: TGTGCCAGCAGCCTCAGTGGGGGACTAGCGGCGACCTACGAGCAGTACTTC. It translates to CASSLSGGLAATYEQYF. Combining the CDR3 with reference TRBV14 and TRBJ2-7 gives the whole variable domain EAGVTQFPSHSVIEKGQTVTLRCDPISGHDNLYWYRRVMGKEIKFLLHFVKESKQDESGMPNNRFLAERTGGTYSTLKVQPAELEDSGVYFCASSLSGGLAATYEQYFGPGTRLTVT.

The chain carries TRBV10-2 and TRBJ2-7, with D perhaps matching TRBD1 (5 bases). Germline CDR1 and CDR2: WSHSY and SAAADI. V was clipped by 8 bases and J by 0 bases, with 14 bases between them. The CDR3 has 14 amino acids. This CDR3 reads CASRMTDVSYEQYF. In nucleotides, the CDR3 is TGCGCCAGCCGCATGACAGACGTCTCCTACGAGCAGTACTTC.

This clonotype appeared many times. This chain connects TRBV10-2 to TRBJ2-3; D remains ambiguous. Germline-derived CDR1 and CDR2 are WSHSY and SAAADI. V gave up 6 bases and J gave up 0 bases, with 7 bases separating them. CDR3 length: 13 residues. Here the CDR3 DNA reads TGCGCCAGCAGGGAAACAAGCACAGATACGCAGTATTTT. Its translation is CASRETSTDTQYF.

This clonotype was seen many times. The DNA for the CDR3 is TGCGCCAGCAGCTTAAGTGGGATGGAAGAAAAACTGTTTTTT. Amino acid sequence: CASSLSGMEEKLFF. The genes are TRBV5-1 and TRBJ1-4; no reliable D call. CDR3 length: 14 residues. The germline V and J ends were trimmed by 2 bases and 8 bases, with 13 bases remaining between them. CDR1 and CDR2 from the germline V gene are SGHRS and YFSETQ.

This clonotype came up many times. J is TRBJ2-3 and V is TRBV30; D is possibly TRBD1 or TRBD2 (5 bases each). This CDR3 spans 13 amino acids. The V end lost 5 bases, the J end lost 4 bases, and 13 bases lay between the germline ends. In germline, CDR1 is GTSNPN, CDR2 SVGIG (reference sequence). The CDR3 loop reads CAWGDQGPDTQYF. As DNA, the CDR3 is TGTGCCTGGGGGGACCAGGGCCCAGATACGCAGTATTTT. The full variable domain, with the rest looked up from reference TRBV30 and TRBJ2-3, is SQTIHQWPATLVQPVGSPLSLECTVEGTSNPNLYWYRQAAGRGLQLLFYSVGIGQISSEVPQNLSASRPQDRQFILSSKKLLLSDSGFYLCAWGDQGPDTQYFGPGTRLTVL.

This chain uses TRBV5-1 with TRBJ2-5; D might be TRBD1 (6 bases). CDR3 length: 15 amino acids. The germline V and J ends were trimmed by 0 bases and 2 bases, with 11 bases remaining between them. Germline CDR1 SGHRS, CDR2 YFSETQ. This chain's CDR3 is CASSLGSGDQETQYF. The CDR3 bases are TGCGCCAGCAGCTTGGGGTCAGGGGATCAAGAGACCCAGTACTTC.

This clonotype has a count of ten or more. DNA of the CDR3: TGCAGCGCCAGAAAGGAGGGGGGGACTGAAGCTTTCTTT. Protein: CSARKEGGTEAFF. V usage is TRBV29-1 and J usage is TRBJ1-1; D is perhaps TRBD1 (6 bases). V lost 7 bases and J lost 5, with 17 bases in between. Germline loops: CDR1 SQVTM, CDR2 ANQGSEA. The CDR3 is 13 amino acids.

This sequence joins TRBV15 and TRBJ1-4; maybe TRBD1 (5 bases). The CDR3 loop spans 18 amino acids. Looked up from germline, CDR1 is LNHNV and CDR2 is YYDKDF (reference sequence). Trimming took 1 base from V and 8 from J, leaving 23 bases between them. The CDR3 loop is CATSRAQTWGGEEEKLFF. For the CDR3, the DNA is TGTGCCACCAGCAGAGCTCAAACCTGGGGGGGAGAGGAGGAAAAACTGTTTTTT. The full variable domain, with the rest looked up from reference TRBV15 and TRBJ1-4, is DAMVIQNPRYQVTQFGKPVTLSCSQTLNHNVMYWYQQKSSQAPKLLFHYYDKDFNNEADTPDNFQSRRPNTSFCFLDIRSPGLGDTAMYLCATSRAQTWGGEEEKLFFGSGTQLSVL.

This clonotype turned up a few times. A read error may produce the germline difference seen at one junction end. The chain links TRBV27 to TRBJ2-1, with TRBD2 identical over 9 bases. The CDR3 spans 14 residues. Germline CDR1 and CDR2: MNHEY and SMNVEV (reference sequence). This CDR3 is CASSVKPGLAKSVF. The DNA for the CDR3 is TGTGCCAGCAGTGTGAAACCGGGACTAGCAAAGTCGGTCTTC.

This clonotype appeared many times. The genes are TRBV3-1 and TRBJ2-2, with no clear D. The CDR3 is 13 residues long. Trimming left V 3 bases short and J 5 bases short, with 7 bases between. Germline loops: CDR1 LGHDT, CDR2 YNNKEL (reference sequence). The CDR3 region is CASSQHTTGELFF. The CDR3 region has the DNA TGTGCCAGCAGCCAGCACACTACCGGGGAGCTGTTTTTT.

In this sample, this clonotype turned up many times. The chain carries TRBV18 and TRBJ1-5, with D possibly TRBD1 on 6 matching bases. Trimming took 4 bases from V and 6 from J, leaving 13 bases between them. Germline-derived CDR1 and CDR2 are KGHSH and LQKENI. This CDR3 is built from 14 residues. The CDR3 region has the DNA TGTGCCAGCTCACAAACAGGGTATTTTCAGCCCCAGCATTTT. It specifies CASSQTGYFQPQHF. Supplemented by reference TRBV18 and TRBJ1-5, the full variable domain reads NAGVMQNPRHLVRRRGQEARLRCSPMKGHSHVYWYRQLPEEGLKFMVYLQKENIIDESGMPKERFSAEFPKEGPSILRIQQVVRGDSAAYFCASSQTGYFQPQHFGDGTRLSIL.

The rearrangement uses TRBV6-1 and TRBJ2-6; weak D call: TRBD1 (6 bases). CDR1 and CDR2 from the germline V gene are MNHNS and SASEGT. V was shortened by 6 bases and J by 0 bases, with 15 bases between the two germline ends. This CDR3 is 17 amino acids long. The CDR3 bases are TGTGCCAGCAGACAAGACAGGTTAACCTCTGGGGCCAACGTCCTGACTTTC. It translates to CASRQDRLTSGANVLTF.

The chain carries TRBV2 and TRBJ1-4; D gene uncertain. Germline CDR1 and CDR2: SNHLY and FYNNEI. With 2 bases removed from V and 10 bases from J, the gap between germline ends came to 14 bases. This CDR3 contains 14 residues. This chain's CDR3 is CASSESSREGKLFF. CDR3 DNA sequence: TGTGCCAGCAGTGAAAGTAGTAGGGAAGGAAAACTGTTTTTT.

The gene calls are TRBV2 and TRBJ2-1; TRBD2 agrees at 7 bases. Germline V gene sequence: CDR1 SNHLY, CDR2 FYNNEI. Trimming removed 5 bases from V and 1 base from J; junction bases left unmatched: 5. The CDR3 covers 15 residues. Here the CDR3 reads CASSFTGGSYNEQFF. The CDR3 DNA reads as TGTGCCAGCAGTTTCACGGGAGGATCCTACAATGAGCAGTTCTTC.

This clonotype was detected many times. This chain joins TRBV29-1 and TRBJ2-7; no reliable D call. CDR3 length equals 12 residues. Looked up from germline, CDR1 is SQVTM and CDR2 is ANQGSEA. Trimming took off 4 bases at V and 0 bases at J, with 7 bases between the two ends. CDR3 nucleotide sequence: TGCAGCGTTGTGGCTGCCTCCTACGAGCAGTACTTC. Protein product: CSVVAASYEQYF.

At least ten counts were recorded for this clonotype. The rearrangement uses TRBV12-3 or TRBV12-4 and TRBJ2-1, with unresolved D. Trimming removed 4 bases from V and 6 bases from J, with 13 bases in between. This CDR3 has 14 residues. DNA for the CDR3: TGTGCCAGCAGTTCGGACGCCAAAGGCAATGAGCAGTTCTTC. It translates to CASSSDAKGNEQFF.

This clonotype was observed many times. The chain combines TRBV18 with TRBJ1-4; D uncertain. This CDR3 comprises 15 residues. Looked up from germline, CDR1 is KGHSH and CDR2 is LQKENI. Trimming removed 6 bases from V and 0 bases from J, with 11 bases in between. CDR3 protein: CASSWTYPTNEKLFF. The CDR3 DNA sequence: TGTGCCAGCTCTTGGACCTACCCAACTAATGAAAAACTGTTTTTT.

J is TRBJ1-6 and V is TRBV7-9; D is possibly TRBD1 (5 bases). This CDR3 has 16 residues. The germline V gene encodes CDR1 SEHNR and CDR2 FQNEAQ (reference sequence). V was cut by 1 base and J by 9 bases, with 16 bases left in between. The CDR3 DNA follows: TGTGCCAGCAGCTTAGATGGTCCAGGGACGGGTTCACCCCTCCACTTT. Its translation is CASSLDGPGTGSPLHF.

This clonotype was recorded many times. CDR3 sequence reads: CSAFVSGGNTDTQYF. In nucleotides, the CDR3 is TGCAGTGCTTTCGTTAGCGGGGGTAACACAGATACGCAGTATTTT. The V gene is TRBV20-1, the J gene TRBJ2-3, with TRBD2 matching over 9 bases. After removal of 5 bases from V and 2 bases from J, the junction contained 8 bases not matched to a gene. The germline V gene has CDR1 DFQATT and CDR2 SNEGSKA (reference sequence). This CDR3 contains 15 residues.

This clonotype was observed at least ten times. The chain recombines TRBV12-3 or TRBV12-4 with TRBJ2-5, with a weak D call TRBD1 (6 bases). CDR3 size: 13 residues. V lost 6 bases, J lost 3 bases, and 11 bases lay in between. For the CDR3, the DNA is TGTGCCAGCAGAAGACAGGAGAAAGAGACCCAGTACTTC. Protein sequence: CASRRQEKETQYF.